Included here is one T cell receptor (beta chain) sequence, with context. Its antigen is not known. TCRdb's copy holds only in-frame clones and misses some; the assay was immunoSEQ multiplex PCR. The table includes 75,000 to 95,000 clones, 70% to 90% detected once. The data stem from a study of siplizumab effects on memory and regulatory T cells. Study-wide results and caveats: In unstimulated cells, naive T cells appeared more diverse than memory T cells and seemed major alloresponse contributors. Unstimulated subsets were the mapping target of only a minor fraction of alloreactive clones.

CDR3 length: 15 amino acids. CDR1 is LGHNA, CDR2 YNFKEQ, per germline. V shed 1 base and J shed 2 bases, with 11 bases lying between them. The sequence was collected from a human donor in good health. Sequencing input: CD4+ T cells sorted from blood. The chain couples TRBV4-2 to TRBJ1-2; D possibly corresponds to TRBD1 (5 bases). The CDR3 nucleotides read TGTGCCAGCAGCCAAGGGAGACAGTCAAACTATGGCTACACCTTC. Its translation: CASSQGRQSNYGYTF.